Listed here is a single TCR beta chain. Other DNA variants within this sample encode the same CDR3. These data are taken from a study of blood T cell repertoires in COVID-19. Assay: immunoSEQ multiplex PCR; the TCRdb copy retains only in-frame clones and omits some. This sample carries fewer than 450,000 clones, over 75% of them seen once, and the ten largest clones take roughly 1%. Participant age was about 18 to 89 years, and participants resided in 24 US areas. Cohorts were assigned according to the clinical history that participants reported. CDR3 length equals 14 residues. Looked up from germline, CDR1 is MGHRA and CDR2 is YSYEKL. The ends were cut back, 0 bases at V and 5 bases at J, with 10 bases in the middle.

The sample was PBMCs or T cells enriched from blood (not recorded which). The chain employs TRBV4-1 and TRBJ1-2; D might be TRBD1 (5 bases). The sequence was collected from a woman aged 25-40 years who had recovered from COVID-19. CDR3 protein: CASSQDRGGYGYTF. In DNA form, the CDR3 reads TGCGCCAGCAGCCAAGATCGTGGGGGGTATGGCTACACCTTC.